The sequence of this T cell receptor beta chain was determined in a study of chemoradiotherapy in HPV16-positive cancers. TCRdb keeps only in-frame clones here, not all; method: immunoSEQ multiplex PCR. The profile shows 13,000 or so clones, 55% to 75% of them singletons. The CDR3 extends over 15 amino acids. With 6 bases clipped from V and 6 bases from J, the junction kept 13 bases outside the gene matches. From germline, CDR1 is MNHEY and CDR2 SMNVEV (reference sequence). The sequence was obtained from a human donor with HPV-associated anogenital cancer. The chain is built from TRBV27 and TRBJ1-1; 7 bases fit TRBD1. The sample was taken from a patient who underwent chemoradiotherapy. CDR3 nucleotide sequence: TGTGCCAGCAGGATCTTGGGACAGCCGCGGTCTGAAGCTTTCTTT. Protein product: CASRILGQPRSEAFF.